This entry concerns a single T cell receptor beta chain. Unique molecular identifiers were used to barcode this TCRbeta library. TCRdb ran MiXCR on the PCR reads and lists one entry per CDR3 protein. The sample includes roughly 500,000 distinct CDR3 sequences, 30% to 35% of them seen just once. The record originates from a study of T-cell reconstitution after alpha-beta-depleted transplantation in children. Trimming removed 4 bases from V and 4 bases from J, with 14 bases in between. The CDR3 runs to 15 residues. Germline V gene data show CDR1 as MNHNS and CDR2 as SASEGT. This clonotype was sampled from a human donor who donated a stem cell graft to a child with aplastic anemia. Here the sequenced sample was PBMCs from the stem cell graft donor, taken from the stem cell graft. This chain links TRBV6-1 with TRBJ2-1; D is possibly TRBD2 (5 bases). CDR3 sequence reads: CASSADYLTYNEQFF. CDR3 sequence (DNA): TGTGCCAGCAGTGCCGACTACTTGACTTACAATGAGCAGTTCTTC.